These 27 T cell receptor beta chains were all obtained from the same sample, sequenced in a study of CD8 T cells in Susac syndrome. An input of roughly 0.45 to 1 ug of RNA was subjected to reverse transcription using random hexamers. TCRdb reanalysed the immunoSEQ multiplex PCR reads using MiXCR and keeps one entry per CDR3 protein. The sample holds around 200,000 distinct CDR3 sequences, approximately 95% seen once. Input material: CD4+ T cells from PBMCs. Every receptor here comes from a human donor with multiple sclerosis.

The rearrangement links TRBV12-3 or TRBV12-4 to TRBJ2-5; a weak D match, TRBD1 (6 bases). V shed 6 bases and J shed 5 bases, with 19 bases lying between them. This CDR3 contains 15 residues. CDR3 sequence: CASRSPGQPRETQYF. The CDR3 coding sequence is TGTGCCAGCAGAAGCCCGGGACAACCACGGGAGACCCAGTACTTC.

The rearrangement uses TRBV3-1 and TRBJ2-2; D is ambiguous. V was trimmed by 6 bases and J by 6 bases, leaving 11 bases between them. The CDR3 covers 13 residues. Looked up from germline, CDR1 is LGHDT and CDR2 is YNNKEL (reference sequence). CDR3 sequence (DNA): TGTGCCAGCAGGAGAGTGGACGCCGGGGAGCTGTTTTTT. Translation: CASRRVDAGELFF.

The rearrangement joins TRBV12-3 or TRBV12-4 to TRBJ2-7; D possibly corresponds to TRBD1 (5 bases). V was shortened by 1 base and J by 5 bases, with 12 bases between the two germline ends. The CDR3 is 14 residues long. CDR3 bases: TGTGCCAGCAGTTTAGAGGGGTTCATCGACGAGCAGTACGTC. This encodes CASSLEGFIDEQYV.

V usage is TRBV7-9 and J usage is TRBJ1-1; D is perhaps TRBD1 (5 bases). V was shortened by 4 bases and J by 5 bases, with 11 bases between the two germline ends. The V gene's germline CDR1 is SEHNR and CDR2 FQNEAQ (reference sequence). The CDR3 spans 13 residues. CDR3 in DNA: TGTGCCAGCAGCTCCGCGGGGGTTACTGAAGCTTTCTTT. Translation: CASSSAGVTEAFF.

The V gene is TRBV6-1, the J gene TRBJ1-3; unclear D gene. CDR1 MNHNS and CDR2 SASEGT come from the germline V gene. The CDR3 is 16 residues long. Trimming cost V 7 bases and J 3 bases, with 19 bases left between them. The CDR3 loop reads CASNPARVTIGNTIYF. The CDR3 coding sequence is TGTGCCAGCAACCCGGCCCGGGTTACCATTGGAAACACCATATATTTT.

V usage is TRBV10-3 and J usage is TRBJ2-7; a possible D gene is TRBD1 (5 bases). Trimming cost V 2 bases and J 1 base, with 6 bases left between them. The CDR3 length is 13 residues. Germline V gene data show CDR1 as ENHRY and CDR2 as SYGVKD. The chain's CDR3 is CAISEQGSYEQYV. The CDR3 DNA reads TGTGCCATCAGTGAGCAGGGTTCCTACGAGCAGTACGTC.

The CDR3 protein is CASSQVWTTDTQYF. The CDR3, as DNA: TGTGCCAGCAGCCAAGTGTGGACAACAGATACGCAGTATTTT. V gene TRBV3-1 combines with J gene TRBJ2-3; D may be TRBD1 (5 bases). The CDR3 runs 14 residues. Trimming took 1 base from V and 3 from J, leaving 8 bases between them. CDR1 is LGHDT and CDR2 is YNNKEL in the germline V gene (reference sequence).

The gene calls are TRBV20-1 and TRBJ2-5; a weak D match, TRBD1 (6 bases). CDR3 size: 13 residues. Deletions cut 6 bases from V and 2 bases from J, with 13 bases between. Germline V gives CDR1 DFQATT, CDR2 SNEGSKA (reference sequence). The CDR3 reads CSAEDRTQETQYF. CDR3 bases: TGCAGTGCGGAAGACAGGACGCAAGAGACCCAGTACTTC.

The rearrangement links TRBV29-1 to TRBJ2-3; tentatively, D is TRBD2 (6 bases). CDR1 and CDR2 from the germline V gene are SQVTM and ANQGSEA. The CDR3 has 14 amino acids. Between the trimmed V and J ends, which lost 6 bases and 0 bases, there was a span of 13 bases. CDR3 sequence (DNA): TGCAGCGTGAGGGACTTCGCTAGCACAGATACGCAGTATTTT. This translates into CSVRDFASTDTQYF.

CDR3 in amino acids: CATSDSGGPQHF. In DNA form, the CDR3 reads TGTGCCACCAGTGATTCGGGAGGGCCCCAGCATTTT. The chain carries TRBV24-1 and TRBJ1-5; no definite D call. The V and J ends lost 2 bases and 9 bases respectively, with 7 bases between them. This CDR3 has 12 residues. Germline V gene sequence: CDR1 KGHDR, CDR2 SFDVKD.

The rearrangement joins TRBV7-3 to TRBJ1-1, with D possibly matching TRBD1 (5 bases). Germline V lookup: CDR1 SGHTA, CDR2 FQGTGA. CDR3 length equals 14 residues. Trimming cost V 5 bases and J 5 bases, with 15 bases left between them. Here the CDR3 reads CASSREGRRTEAFF. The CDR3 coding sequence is TGTGCCAGCAGCCGAGAGGGGCGGAGGACTGAAGCTTTCTTT.

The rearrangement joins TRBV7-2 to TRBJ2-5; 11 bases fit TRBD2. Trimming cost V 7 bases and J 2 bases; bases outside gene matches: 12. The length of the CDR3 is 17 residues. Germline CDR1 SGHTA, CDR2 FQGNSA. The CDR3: CASTLQASGGLQETQYF. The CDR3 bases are TGTGCCAGCACGCTACAGGCTAGCGGGGGGCTACAAGAGACCCAGTACTTC.

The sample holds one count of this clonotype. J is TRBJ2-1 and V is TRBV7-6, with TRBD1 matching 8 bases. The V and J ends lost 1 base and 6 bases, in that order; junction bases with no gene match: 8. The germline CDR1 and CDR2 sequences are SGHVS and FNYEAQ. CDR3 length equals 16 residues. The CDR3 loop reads CASSLDRTGPSNEQFF. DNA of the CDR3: TGTGCCAGCAGCTTAGATCGGACAGGGCCCTCCAATGAGCAGTTCTTC.

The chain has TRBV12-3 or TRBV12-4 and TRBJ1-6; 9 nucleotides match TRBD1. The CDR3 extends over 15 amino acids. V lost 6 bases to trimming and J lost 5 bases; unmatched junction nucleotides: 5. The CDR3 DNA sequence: TGTGCCAGCAGGGGACAGGGCGAACATAATTCACCCCTCCACTTT. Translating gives CASRGQGEHNSPLHF.

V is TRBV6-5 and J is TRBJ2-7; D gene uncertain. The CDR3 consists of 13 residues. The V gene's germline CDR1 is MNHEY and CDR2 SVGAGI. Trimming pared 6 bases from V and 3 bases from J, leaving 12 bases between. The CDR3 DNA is TGTGCCAGCAGACCAATTAAACTCTACGAGCAGTACTTC. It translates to CASRPIKLYEQYF.

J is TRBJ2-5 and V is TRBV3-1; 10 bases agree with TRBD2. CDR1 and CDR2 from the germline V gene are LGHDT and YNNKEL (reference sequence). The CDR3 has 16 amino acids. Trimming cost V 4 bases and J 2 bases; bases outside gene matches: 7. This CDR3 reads CASSPSGGTTQETQYF. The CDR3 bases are TGTGCCAGCAGCCCTAGCGGGGGAACAACACAAGAGACCCAGTACTTC.

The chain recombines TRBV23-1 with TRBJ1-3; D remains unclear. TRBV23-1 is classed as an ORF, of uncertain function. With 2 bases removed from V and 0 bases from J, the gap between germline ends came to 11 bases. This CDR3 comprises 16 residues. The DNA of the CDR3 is TGCGCCAGCAGTCAAATCGCCAGAGGCTCTGGAAACACCATATATTTT. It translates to CASSQIARGSGNTIYF.

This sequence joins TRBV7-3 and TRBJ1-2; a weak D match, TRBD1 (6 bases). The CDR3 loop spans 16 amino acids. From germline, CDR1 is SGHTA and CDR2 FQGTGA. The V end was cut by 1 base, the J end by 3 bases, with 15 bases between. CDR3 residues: CASSLRGQGIDYGYTF. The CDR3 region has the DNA TGTGCCAGCAGCTTAAGAGGGCAGGGGATTGACTATGGCTACACCTTC.

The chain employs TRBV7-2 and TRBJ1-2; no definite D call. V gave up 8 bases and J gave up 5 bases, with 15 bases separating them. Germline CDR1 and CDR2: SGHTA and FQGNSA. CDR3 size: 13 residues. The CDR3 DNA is TGTGCCAGCTCTTCGGACGCCCTATATGGCTACACCTTC. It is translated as CASSSDALYGYTF.

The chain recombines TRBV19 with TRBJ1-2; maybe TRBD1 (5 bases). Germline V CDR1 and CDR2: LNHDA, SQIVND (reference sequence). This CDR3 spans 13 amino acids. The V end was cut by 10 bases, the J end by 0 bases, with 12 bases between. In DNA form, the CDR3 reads TGTGCCACCCGAGGGGCAGCTAACTATGGCTACACCTTC. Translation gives CATRGAANYGYTF.

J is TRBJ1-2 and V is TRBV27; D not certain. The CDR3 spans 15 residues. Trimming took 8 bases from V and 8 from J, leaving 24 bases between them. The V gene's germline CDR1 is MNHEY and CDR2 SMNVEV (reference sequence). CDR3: CASRPLDGPDLGYTF. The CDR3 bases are TGTGCCAGCCGCCCCCTGGACGGTCCTGATCTAGGCTACACCTTC.

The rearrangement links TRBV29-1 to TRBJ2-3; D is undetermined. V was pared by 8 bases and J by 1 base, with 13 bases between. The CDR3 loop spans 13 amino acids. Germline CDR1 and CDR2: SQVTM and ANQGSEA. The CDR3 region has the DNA TGCAGCAAAACGGTAGGAGGCACAGATACGCAGTATTTT. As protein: CSKTVGGTDTQYF.

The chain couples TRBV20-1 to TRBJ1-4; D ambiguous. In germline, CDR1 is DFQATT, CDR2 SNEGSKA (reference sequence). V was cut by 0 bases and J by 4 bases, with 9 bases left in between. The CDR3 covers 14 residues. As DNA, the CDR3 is TGCAGTGCTAGAGAGGTGCAGCTTAATGAAAAACTGTTTTTT. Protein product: CSAREVQLNEKLFF.

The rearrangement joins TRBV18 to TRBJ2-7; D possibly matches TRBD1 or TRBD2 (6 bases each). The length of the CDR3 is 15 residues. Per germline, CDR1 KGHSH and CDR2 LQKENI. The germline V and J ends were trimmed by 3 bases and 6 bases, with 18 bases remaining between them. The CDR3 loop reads CASSPGGQPSTEQYV. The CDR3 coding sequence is TGTGCCAGCTCACCGGGGGGACAACCCTCCACCGAGCAGTACGTC.

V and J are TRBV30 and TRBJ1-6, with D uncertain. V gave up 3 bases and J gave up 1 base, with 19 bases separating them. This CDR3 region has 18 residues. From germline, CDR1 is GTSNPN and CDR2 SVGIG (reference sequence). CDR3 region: CAWRDLGRAASYNSPLHF. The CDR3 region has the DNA TGTGCCTGGAGGGACCTGGGGAGGGCCGCATCCTATAATTCACCCCTCCACTTT.

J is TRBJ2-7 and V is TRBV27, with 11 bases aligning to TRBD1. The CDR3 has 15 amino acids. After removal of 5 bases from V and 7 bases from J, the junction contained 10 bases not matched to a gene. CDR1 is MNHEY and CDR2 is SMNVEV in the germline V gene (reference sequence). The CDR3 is CASSPSGTGGGEQYF. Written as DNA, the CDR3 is TGTGCCAGCAGTCCATCCGGGACAGGGGGAGGGGAGCAGTACTTC.

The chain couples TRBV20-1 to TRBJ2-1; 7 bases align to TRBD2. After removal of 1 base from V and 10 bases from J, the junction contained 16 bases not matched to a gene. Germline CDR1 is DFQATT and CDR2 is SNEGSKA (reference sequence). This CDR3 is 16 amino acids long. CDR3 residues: CSARVRTGGGRREQFF. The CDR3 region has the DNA TGCAGTGCTAGAGTCCGGACGGGAGGAGGGAGGCGGGAGCAGTTCTTC.